This TCR beta chain is from a study of vaccination and CD4 T cells after COVID-19. Whole-study context: Samples after vaccination came a median approximately 66 days past dose two, ranging 14 to 241. Overlapping peptides covering the spike proteins of SARS-CoV-2, HCoV-NL63, HCoV-OC43 and HCoV-229E were added to stimulate cells.

Treatment meaning: roughly 11-day PBMC culture with coronavirus spike peptide pools or control peptides (ViraFEST assay). T cells were expanded with peptide pools, and expanded clonotypes were identified by TCR sequencing. Scientists ran DNA taken from cultured CD4+ T cells through the Oncomine TCR Beta short-read assay for sequencing. TCRdb reprocessed the PCR reads with MiXCR, giving one entry per CDR3 protein. The data contain 14,000 to 15,000 distinct CDR3 sequences, about two fifths of them singletons. The CDR3 runs 14 residues. Germline loops: CDR1 SGDLS, CDR2 YYNGEE. J lost 2 bases, V lost 0 bases, and 2 bases had no gene match. With regard to this clonotype: As yet, its antigen is unknown.

Sequenced sample: CD4+ T cells from blood, cultured in vitro. The sequence was obtained from a human donor who had recovered from COVID-19. The chain recombines TRBV9 with TRBJ2-7; 7 bases are a match to TRBD2. Here the CDR3 DNA reads TGTGCCAGCAGCGTAGGTCGGGGGGCCTACGAGCAGTACTTC. This translates into CASSVGRGAYEQYF.